Presented here are 27 T cell receptor beta chains from one specimen sequenced in a study of T-cell reconstitution after alpha-beta-depleted transplantation in children. The TCRbeta library incorporated unique molecular identifiers. TCRdb processed the PCR reads anew with MiXCR; each CDR3 protein has one entry. This table holds approximately 230,000 distinct CDR3 sequences, 20% to 30% found once. Source: PBMCs, mostly from graft donor cells, taken 360 days after TCRalphabeta/CD19-depleted stem cell transplant. These receptors all stem from a female patient aged 2 to 10 who had a stem cell transplant for congenital amegakaryocytic thrombocytopenia, so the T cells may come from the graft donor.

The chain couples TRBV4-3 to TRBJ1-1; D may be TRBD1 (6 bases). This CDR3 contains 14 residues. CDR1 LGHNA and CDR2 YSLEER come from the germline V gene. Trimming took off 4 bases at V and 2 bases at J, with 11 bases between the two ends. The CDR3 spells CASSLRDKNTEAFF. As DNA, the CDR3 is TGCGCCAGCAGCCTCCGGGACAAAAACACTGAAGCTTTCTTT.

The chain carries TRBV24-1 and TRBJ1-4; no reliable D call. CDR1 and CDR2 from the germline V gene are KGHDR and SFDVKD. CDR3 length: 15 residues. V was shortened by 4 bases and J by 4 bases, with 12 bases between the two germline ends. CDR3 sequence: CATSEGGGGNEKLFF. The CDR3 bases are TGTGCCACCAGTGAGGGAGGAGGCGGTAATGAAAAACTGTTTTTT.

The chain uses TRBV5-6 and TRBJ2-1, with 7 bases fitting TRBD2. V was clipped by 2 bases and J by 11 bases; unmatched bases: 19. The CDR3 is 17 residues long. Germline V gene sequence: CDR1 SGHDT, CDR2 YYEEEE. This CDR3 is CASSFMGGVVSRNQQFF. Here the CDR3 DNA reads TGTGCCAGCAGCTTCATGGGGGGGGTGGTTAGTCGTAATCAGCAGTTCTTC.

Many counts were recorded for this clonotype. In nucleotides, the CDR3 is TGTGCCAGCAGCCGGGGAGGGGGTAGTCACGATGGAGCTTTCTTT. Translating it yields CASSRGGGSHDGAFF. The chain recombines TRBV6-2 or TRBV6-3 with TRBJ1-1; TRBD1 is a possible D gene (6 bases). The ends were cut back, 6 bases at V and 10 bases at J, with 24 bases in the middle. The CDR3 extends over 15 amino acids. Germline CDR1 MNHEY, CDR2 SVGEGT.

This chain joins TRBV7-8 and TRBJ1-1, with D uncertain. CDR1 and CDR2 (germline): SGHVS, FQNEAQ. The CDR3 extends over 17 amino acids. The V end lost 1 base, the J end lost 0 bases, and 15 bases lay between the germline ends. The DNA for the CDR3 is TGTGCCAGCAGCTTAGGTTGGGTGGGGAAGTTGAACACTGAAGCTTTCTTT. As protein: CASSLGWVGKLNTEAFF.

This clonotype was detected a few times. The J gene is TRBJ2-3, the V gene TRBV20-1; tentatively, D is TRBD2 (6 bases). CDR3 length: 12 residues. The ends were cut back, 5 bases at V and 2 bases at J, with 8 bases in the middle. From germline, CDR1 is DFQATT and CDR2 SNEGSKA (reference sequence). The CDR3 loop reads CSAGTVTDTQYF. As DNA, the CDR3 is TGCAGTGCTGGGACTGTCACAGATACGCAGTATTTT.

This clonotype occurred a few times. As DNA, the CDR3 is TGTGCCAGTAGTATCGATCAGAAAAATCAGCCCCAGCATTTT. Translation: CASSIDQKNQPQHF. The rearrangement links TRBV19 to TRBJ1-5; D remains unclear. The ends were cut back, 3 bases at V and 4 bases at J, with 10 bases in the middle. Looked up from germline, CDR1 is LNHDA and CDR2 is SQIVND (reference sequence). This CDR3 contains 14 residues.

A few counts support this clonotype. The chain recombines TRBV3-1 with TRBJ1-4; D remains ambiguous. Germline CDR1 reads LGHDT; CDR2 reads YNNKEL (reference sequence). V gave up 1 base and J gave up 0 bases, with 9 bases separating them. The CDR3 is 16 residues long. This CDR3 reads CASSQASQTTNEKLFF. In DNA form, the CDR3 reads TGTGCCAGCAGCCAAGCCTCCCAAACAACTAATGAAAAACTGTTTTTT.

This chain uses TRBV20-1 with TRBJ2-7; D is perhaps TRBD1 (5 bases). V lost 3 bases to trimming and J lost 6 bases, with 12 bases between them. CDR1 and CDR2 (germline): DFQATT, SNEGSKA (reference sequence). The CDR3 extends over 12 amino acids. The CDR3 DNA reads as TGCAGTGCTAGGGGGCAGACTGGCGAGCAGTACTTC. It codes for CSARGQTGEQYF.

V gene TRBV28 combines with J gene TRBJ1-6; D unclear. This CDR3 spans 16 amino acids. Per germline, CDR1 MDHEN and CDR2 SYDVKM. Trimming pared 3 bases from V and 7 bases from J, leaving 16 bases between. The CDR3 is CASSFFLPRLNSPLHF. CDR3 nucleotide sequence: TGTGCCAGCAGTTTTTTTTTACCACGGCTCAATTCACCCCTCCACTTT.

This chain joins TRBV5-1 and TRBJ2-7; D is undetermined. Germline V gives CDR1 SGHRS, CDR2 YFSETQ. Between the trimmed V and J ends, which lost 5 bases and 2 bases, there was a span of 17 bases. The CDR3 runs to 15 residues. DNA for the CDR3: TGCGCCAGCAGTCCTCTGACGGCAGTTACCTACGAGCAGTACTTC. It is translated as CASSPLTAVTYEQYF.

The chain uses TRBV4-2 and TRBJ2-4; weak D call: TRBD2 (6 bases). Trimming cost V 1 base and J 6 bases, with 10 bases left between them. The CDR3 consists of 14 residues. CDR1 is LGHNA and CDR2 is YNFKEQ in the germline V gene. CDR3 amino acids: CASSQGGNGNIQYF. CDR3 DNA: TGTGCCAGCAGCCAAGGCGGGAATGGAAACATTCAGTACTTC.

This sequence joins TRBV21-1 and TRBJ2-1. TRBV21-1 is flagged as a pseudogene. This CDR3 spans 17 amino acids. The CDR3 sequence is CASSKFSASKPYNEQFF. CDR3 DNA: TGTGCCAGCAGCAAATTTTCTGCTTCGAAGCCCTACAATGAGCAGTTCTTC.

CDR3 residues: CASSLGGTGLYEQYF. CDR3 sequence (DNA): TGTGCCAGCAGTTTAGGTGGGACAGGGTTATACGAGCAGTACTTC. The gene calls are TRBV27 and TRBJ2-7, with 9 bases that match TRBD1. Germline loops: CDR1 MNHEY, CDR2 SMNVEV (reference sequence). V lost 2 bases to trimming and J lost 4 bases; unmatched junction nucleotides: 6. This CDR3 is 15 amino acids long.

The chain couples TRBV20-1 to TRBJ2-7, with TRBD2 matching 8 bases. After removal of 3 bases from V and 2 bases from J, the junction contained 3 bases not matched to a gene. The CDR3 spans 13 residues. Germline V CDR1 and CDR2: DFQATT, SNEGSKA (reference sequence). The CDR3 sequence is CSASGRATYEQYF. As DNA, the CDR3 is TGCAGTGCTAGCGGGAGGGCCACCTACGAGCAGTACTTC.

This clonotype was found a few times. The rearrangement joins TRBV14 to TRBJ2-1, with 7 bases lining up with TRBD1. The CDR3 has 13 residues. The junction had 7 bases not matched to a gene; V was cut back by 3 bases and J by 11 bases. Germline V CDR1 and CDR2: SGHDN, FVKESK. This chain's CDR3 is CASSQERQGKQFF. The CDR3 bases are TGTGCCAGCAGCCAGGAAAGACAGGGAAAGCAGTTCTTC. The full variable domain, its missing parts supplied by reference TRBV14 and TRBJ2-1, is EAGVTQFPSHSVIEKGQTVTLRCDPISGHDNLYWYRRVMGKEIKFLLHFVKESKQDESGMPNNRFLAERTGGTYSTLKVQPAELEDSGVYFCASSQERQGKQFFGPGTRLTVL.

Only a few counts were recorded for this clonotype. This rearrangement joins TRBV29-1 to TRBJ2-2, with 8 positions matching TRBD2. Germline values: CDR1 SQVTM, CDR2 ANQGSEA. V shed 3 bases and J 3 bases; nucleotides not matched to a gene: 3. The CDR3 contains 14 residues. The CDR3 reads CSVEGGGYTGELFF. CDR3 sequence (DNA): TGCAGCGTTGAGGGCGGGGGGTACACCGGGGAGCTGTTTTTT.

A few counts support this clonotype. V and J are TRBV10-2 and TRBJ2-7; D is perhaps TRBD1 or TRBD2 (5 bases each). The CDR3 has 14 amino acids. Trimming shortened V by 3 bases and J by 2 bases, and 11 bases separated the two germline ends. Per germline, CDR1 WSHSY and CDR2 SAAADI. As DNA, the CDR3 is TGCGCCAGCAGTGAAGAGGGGATGACCTACGAGCAGTACTTC. It yields the protein CASSEEGMTYEQYF.

The chain uses TRBV28 and TRBJ2-5; D gene uncertain. CDR3 length equals 13 residues. The germline V and J ends were trimmed by 5 bases and 5 bases, with 12 bases remaining between them. Germline CDR1 MDHEN, CDR2 SYDVKM. CDR3 sequence reads: CASSPRDRETQYF. CDR3 coding DNA: TGTGCCAGCAGTCCTAGGGATAGGGAGACCCAGTACTTC.

This clonotype came up a few times. This chain links TRBV18 with TRBJ2-1; 8 bases agree with TRBD2. The junction had 4 bases not matched to a gene; V was cut back by 3 bases and J by 3 bases. The CDR3 contains 15 residues. Germline-derived CDR1 and CDR2 are KGHSH and LQKENI. The CDR3 sequence is CASSPIAGFYNEQFF. CDR3 sequence (DNA): TGTGCCAGCTCACCTATAGCGGGATTCTACAATGAGCAGTTCTTC.

This clonotype was observed many times. The chain has TRBV20-1 and TRBJ2-1; no reliable D call. In germline, CDR1 is DFQATT, CDR2 SNEGSKA (reference sequence). Trimming took 3 bases from V and 4 from J, leaving 10 bases between them. The CDR3 spans 13 residues. CDR3 nucleotides: TGCAGTGCTAGTCGTAACCGGTACAATGAGCAGTTCTTC. This gives the protein CSASRNRYNEQFF.

J is TRBJ2-7 and V is TRBV10-3, with a weak D call TRBD1 (6 bases). Germline V gives CDR1 ENHRY, CDR2 SYGVKD. V gave up 3 bases and J gave up 4 bases, with 16 bases separating them. The CDR3 extends over 15 amino acids. The CDR3 is CAISEPGQVEYEQYF. Written as DNA, the CDR3 is TGTGCCATCAGTGAACCGGGACAAGTCGAATACGAGCAGTACTTC.

Only one count was recorded for this clonotype. The V call is TRBV24-1, the J call TRBJ2-7; TRBD1 matches at 8 bases. Looked up from germline, CDR1 is KGHDR and CDR2 is SFDVKD. J was trimmed by 2 bases and V by 8 bases; bases with no gene match: 7. The CDR3 runs 14 residues. The CDR3 region is CATKPGQATYEQYF. As DNA, the CDR3 is TGTGCCACCAAGCCGGGACAGGCTACCTACGAGCAGTACTTC.

V is TRBV20-1 and J is TRBJ2-7; TRBD2 matches 10 bases. The CDR3 consists of 16 residues. Trimming cost V 1 base and J 2 bases; bases outside gene matches: 8. The germline CDR1 and CDR2 sequences are DFQATT and SNEGSKA (reference sequence). In nucleotides, the CDR3 is TGCAGTGCTAGAGGGGCTAGCGGGGGCCCTCCCTACGAGCAGTACTTC. Encoded protein: CSARGASGGPPYEQYF.

The chain is built from TRBV5-4 and TRBJ2-5; D perhaps matches TRBD2 (6 bases). Per germline, CDR1 SGHNT and CDR2 YYREEE (reference sequence). The ends were cut back, 4 bases at V and 4 bases at J, with 11 bases in the middle. The CDR3 runs 13 residues. In nucleotides, the CDR3 is TGTGCCAGCAGCGGAGGGCGCCTAGAGACCCAGTACTTC. This encodes CASSGGRLETQYF.

The CDR3 region has the DNA TGCGCCAGCAGCCAAATCCCGCGTGTTGAGCCCACCGGGGAGCTGTTTTTT. It is translated as CASSQIPRVEPTGELFF. The chain uses TRBV4-3 and TRBJ2-2; D is unresolved. Germline V gene data show CDR1 as LGHNA and CDR2 as YSLEER. The CDR3 is 17 amino acids. With 2 bases removed from V and 4 bases from J, the gap between germline ends came to 17 bases.

The chain employs TRBV7-6 and TRBJ2-7; the match to TRBD1 covers 8 bases. CDR1 SGHVS and CDR2 FNYEAQ come from the germline V gene. J lost 3 bases, V lost 2 bases, and 15 bases had no gene match. The CDR3 covers 18 residues. CDR3: CASSLQNITGGSYYEQYF. CDR3 sequence (DNA): TGTGCCAGCAGCTTACAGAATATCACAGGGGGAAGCTACTACGAGCAGTACTTC.